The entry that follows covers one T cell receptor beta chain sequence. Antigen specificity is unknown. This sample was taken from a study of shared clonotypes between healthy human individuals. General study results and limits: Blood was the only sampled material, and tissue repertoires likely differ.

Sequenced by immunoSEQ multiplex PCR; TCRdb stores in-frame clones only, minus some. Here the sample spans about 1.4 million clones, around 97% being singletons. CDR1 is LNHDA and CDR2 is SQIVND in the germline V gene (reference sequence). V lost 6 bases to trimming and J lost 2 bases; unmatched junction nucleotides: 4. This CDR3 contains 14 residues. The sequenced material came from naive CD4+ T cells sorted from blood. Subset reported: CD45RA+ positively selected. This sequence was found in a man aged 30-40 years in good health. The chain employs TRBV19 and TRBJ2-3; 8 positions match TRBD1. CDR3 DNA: TGTGCCAGTAGATACAGGGGGACCACAGATACGCAGTATTTT. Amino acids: CASRYRGTTDTQYF.